This is a list of T cell receptor beta chains from one sample in a study of control samples from healthy donors and cancer patients. The table came from immunoSEQ multiplex PCR; TCRdb's copy has only in-frame clones and leaves some out. The sample includes almost 90,000 clones, around nine tenths of them seen just once. The sequencing input was blood. These receptor sequences come from a man between 25 and 39 years old in good health. The CDR3 runs from the conserved cysteine through the conserved F or W. Each record gives: clone size, J gene, V gene, D gene, CDR3 protein, CDR3 DNA. The D gene is left open where the match is weak. The size field is filled for only some rows; it gives once, few, many or a size class.

>few|TRBJ2-7|TRBV5-1|-
CASSLARTETYEQYF
TGCGCCAGCAGCTTGGCGCGGACAGAGACCTACGAGCAGTACTTC
>-|TRBJ1-2|TRBV24-1|-
CATSERGTDGYTF
TGTGCCACCAGTGAAAGAGGGACGGATGGCTACACCTTC
>-|TRBJ2-1|TRBV2|TRBD1
CASSDALGQGAGEQFF
TGTGCCAGCAGTGATGCGTTGGGACAGGGGGCGGGTGAGCAGTTCTTC
>-|TRBJ1-3|TRBV4-2|-
CASSQLGNTIYF
TGTGCCAGCAGCCAACTGGGAAACACCATATATTTT
>-|TRBJ1-5|TRBV21-1|-
CASSKEGKLDQPQHF
TGTGCCAGCAGCAAAGAGGGAAAGTTAGATCAGCCCCAGCATTTT
>-|TRBJ1-5|TRBV18|-
CASSPRDTKGNQPQHF
TGTGCCAGCTCACCCCGGGACACCAAAGGGAATCAGCCCCAGCATTTT
>-|TRBJ1-2|TRBV27|-
CASSLSRQNHYGYTF
TGTGCCAGCAGCCTATCCCGACAGAACCACTATGGCTACACCTTC
>-|TRBJ1-1|TRBV30|-
CAWSWVGVGTEAFF
TGTGCCTGGAGTTGGGTGGGAGTGGGGACTGAAGCTTTCTTT
>-|TRBJ2-3|TRBV12-1|-
CASSFWRGSRTDTQYF
TGTGCCAGCAGCTTTTGGCGGGGGAGCCGCACAGATACGCAGTATTTT
>-|TRBJ2-1|TRBV2|TRBD2
CASRLAGGTPPYNEQFF
TGTGCCAGTCGACTAGCGGGGGGGACCCCCCCCTACAATGAGCAGTTCTTC
>-|TRBJ1-1|TRBV11-2|-
CASRGRGTEAFF
TGTGCCAGCAGGGGGAGGGGGACTGAAGCTTTCTTT
>-|TRBJ1-4|TRBV18|-
CASSQSQGGTNEKLFF
TGTGCCAGCTCACAATCCCAGGGAGGGACTAATGAAAAACTGTTTTTT
>-|TRBJ1-5|TRBV28|-
CASSLSITGNQPQHF
TGTGCCAGCAGTTTGTCCATCACGGGCAATCAGCCCCAGCATTTT
>once|TRBJ2-5|TRBV25-1|TRBD1
CASSRDSGETQYF
TGTGCCAGCAGTCGGGACAGCGGAGAGACCCAGTACTTC
>-|TRBJ1-5|TRBV27|-
CASSFGAGNQPQHF
TGTGCCAGCAGTTTCGGGGCAGGGAATCAGCCCCAGCATTTT
>-|TRBJ2-5|TRBV7-2|-
CASSFAGGETQYF
TGTGCCAGCAGCTTTGCAGGGGGGGAGACCCAGTACTTC
>-|TRBJ2-3|TRBV11-3|TRBD2
CASSTNSGGATDTQYF
TGTGCCAGCAGCACAAATAGCGGGGGGGCGACAGATACGCAGTATTTT
>-|TRBJ1-2|TRBV6-1|-
CASSEALQGYYGYTF
TGTGCCAGCAGTGAAGCGCTTCAGGGGTACTATGGCTACACCTTC
>-|TRBJ2-3|TRBV30|TRBD2
CAWRSSGSTDTQYF
TGTGCCTGGAGGAGTAGCGGGAGCACAGATACGCAGTATTTT
>-|TRBJ2-1|TRBV5-1|-
CASSLPTNEQFF
TGCGCCAGCAGCCTCCCTACGAATGAGCAGTTCTTC
>-|TRBJ1-5|TRBV27|-
CASSLSGNQPQHF
TGTGCCAGCAGTTTATCCGGCAATCAGCCCCAGCATTTT
>-|TRBJ2-2|TRBV3-1/TRBV3-2|-
CASSLSGELFF
TGTGCCAGCAGCCTTTCCGGGGAGCTGTTTTTT
>-|TRBJ1-2|TRBV18|-
CASSPGQRVSNYGYTF
TGTGCCAGCTCACCAGGTCAAAGGGTTTCTAACTATGGCTACACCTTC
>-|TRBJ2-7|TRBV24-1|-
CATSDGSSYEQYF
TGTGCCACTTCTGATGGGAGCTCCTACGAGCAGTACTTC
>once|TRBJ1-1|TRBV19|-
CASTGAGPEAFF
TGTGCCAGTACCGGGGCGGGGCCAGAAGCTTTCTTT
>-|TRBJ2-2|TRBV5-4|-
CASSFSGLTGELFF
TGTGCCAGCAGCTTCTCGGGGTTGACCGGGGAGCTGTTTTTT
>-|TRBJ2-3|TRBV28|-
CASSFSSASSTDTQYF
TGTGCCAGCAGTTTCTCTTCGGCTTCTAGCACAGATACGCAGTATTTT
>-|TRBJ2-5|TRBV7-9|-
CASSLAGGRQETQYF
TGTGCCAGCAGCTTAGCAGGGGGGCGCCAAGAGACCCAGTACTTC
>once|TRBJ1-2|TRBV30|TRBD1
CAWSGGPGQVNTF
TGTGCCTGGAGTGGGGGACCAGGACAGGTTAACACCTTC
>-|TRBJ2-5|TRBV5-1|-
CASSLGFTGQEETQYF
TGCGCCAGCAGCTTGGGTTTTACGGGACAAGAAGAGACCCAGTACTTC
>-|TRBJ2-3|TRBV2|TRBD2
CASSDRGGLTDTQYF
TGTGCCAGCAGTGATCGGGGGGGCCTTACAGATACGCAGTATTTT
>-|TRBJ1-5|TRBV7-2|-
CASSLRGIGNQPQHF
TGTGCCAGCAGCTTACGGGGGATAGGCAATCAGCCCCAGCATTTT
>-|TRBJ2-7|TRBV12-5|-
CASAIRDTAYEQYF
TGTGCTAGCGCGATCCGGGACACCGCCTACGAGCAGTACTTC
>-|TRBJ2-1|TRBV5-1|-
CASSFEAYNEQFF
TGCGCCAGCAGCTTTGAGGCCTACAATGAGCAGTTCTTC
>-|TRBJ1-2|TRBV12-3/TRBV12-4|TRBD1
CASTFGGTGGYTF
TGTGCCAGCACCTTCGGCGGGACAGGCGGCTACACCTTC
>-|TRBJ1-2|TRBV5-8|-
CASSLKDTYNYGYTF
TGTGCCAGCAGCTTAAAGGACACTTATAACTATGGCTACACCTTC
>-|TRBJ2-3|TRBV2|-
CASSDVGTGYPTDTQYF
TGTGCCAGCAGTGATGTCGGTACAGGGTACCCCACAGATACGCAGTATTTT
>-|TRBJ1-6|TRBV12-3/TRBV12-4|-
CASSLKGARLHF
TGTGCCAGCAGTTTAAAAGGGGCCCGGCTCCACTTT
>-|TRBJ1-2|TRBV7-9|-
CASSLGTANNYGYTF
TGTGCCAGCAGCTTAGGGACAGCGAATAACTATGGCTACACCTTC
>-|TRBJ2-4|TRBV5-6|-
CASSLGRAKNIQYF
TGTGCCAGCAGCTTGGGACGAGCCAAAAACATTCAGTACTTC
>-|TRBJ1-3|TRBV5-1|-
CASSLEGNTIYF
TGCGCCAGCAGCTTGGAAGGAAACACCATATATTTT
>-|TRBJ1-2|TRBV5-1|-
CASSLGAASGYTF
TGCGCCAGCAGCTTGGGAGCAGCCAGCGGCTACACCTTC